The 11 T cell receptor beta chains in this list originate from one sample, sequenced in a study of CD8 T cells in ankylosing spondylitis. A single record per CDR3 protein comes from TCRdb applying MiXCR to the 5' RACE reads. The top ten hold under 4% of the sample, which has about 310,000 distinct CDR3 sequences, under 25% seen once. Sequencing used blood, either unsorted or a sorted T cell fraction (not recorded which). These receptor sequences come from a female donor with ankylosing spondylitis or in good health (not recorded which).

This clonotype showed up just a few times. The genes are TRBV24-1 and TRBJ2-1, with D uncertain. This CDR3 spans 16 amino acids. Germline lookup yields CDR1 KGHDR and CDR2 SFDVKD. The V end lost 0 bases, the J end lost 6 bases, and 14 bases lay between the germline ends. DNA for the CDR3: TGTGCCACCAGTGATTTGGGGCCAAGATCGAGCAATGAGCAGTTCTTC. It translates to CATSDLGPRSSNEQFF.

The V and J genes are TRBV20-1 and TRBJ2-1; 11 positions agree with TRBD2. The junction had 10 bases not matched to a gene; V was cut back by 6 bases and J by 0 bases. CDR3 length: 17 residues. Germline CDR1 and CDR2: DFQATT and SNEGSKA (reference sequence). CDR3 coding DNA: TGCAGTGCCTGGGGCCTAGCGGGAGGTAGCTCCTACAATGAGCAGTTCTTC. Translated: CSAWGLAGGSSYNEQFF.

The genes are TRBV30 and TRBJ2-3; unclear D gene. This CDR3 comprises 12 residues. V was shortened by 1 base and J by 8 bases, with 10 bases between the two germline ends. Germline V gene lookup returns CDR1 GTSNPN and CDR2 SVGIG (reference sequence). CDR3 protein: CAWSAQMGTQYF. DNA of the CDR3: TGTGCCTGGAGTGCTCAGATGGGTACGCAGTATTTT. The full variable domain, its missing parts supplied by reference TRBV30 and TRBJ2-3, is SQTIHQWPATLVQPVGSPLSLECTVEGTSNPNLYWYRQAAGRGLQLLFYSVGIGQISSEVPQNLSASRPQDRQFILSSKKLLLSDSGFYLCAWSAQMGTQYFGPGTRLTVL.

This clonotype was found many times. CDR3 sequence (DNA): TGTGCCAGCAGCTTAGACTTAAATCAGCCCCAGCATTTT. This gives the protein CASSLDLNQPQHF. The rearrangement links TRBV7-2 to TRBJ1-5; D is uncertain. Germline V gene lookup returns CDR1 SGHTA and CDR2 FQGNSA. V lost 1 base, J lost 4 bases, and 5 bases lay in between. This CDR3 is built from 13 residues.

The V gene is TRBV5-6, the J gene TRBJ1-2, with TRBD1 matching 7 bases. Germline V CDR1 and CDR2: SGHDT, YYEEEE. Losses at the gene ends were 5 bases for V and 4 bases for J; bases not matched to a gene: 8. This CDR3 region has 14 residues. CDR3: CASRKGGQGYGYTF. As DNA, the CDR3 is TGTGCCAGCAGGAAAGGGGGCCAAGGCTATGGCTACACCTTC.

This clonotype was recorded at least ten times. This chain joins TRBV29-1 and TRBJ2-2; 7 nucleotides align to TRBD1. Germline V gene data show CDR1 as SQVTM and CDR2 as ANQGSEA. This CDR3 spans 13 amino acids. V dropped 4 bases and J dropped 1; count of bases not matched to a gene: 0. CDR3 nucleotide sequence: TGCAGCGTTGGGACAGGGAACACCGGGGAGCTGTTTTTT. It encodes CSVGTGNTGELFF.

This clonotype was picked up many times. V and J are TRBV20-1 and TRBJ2-3, with TRBD2 matching over 8 bases. From germline, CDR1 is DFQATT and CDR2 SNEGSKA (reference sequence). The junction had 17 bases not matched to a gene; V was cut back by 6 bases and J by 3 bases. The CDR3 is 17 amino acids. As DNA, the CDR3 is TGCAGTGCGAGATACGAGCGGGGGAGTCGAAAGACAGATACGCAGTATTTT. Translating gives CSARYERGSRKTDTQYF.

This chain links TRBV6-4 with TRBJ1-1; TRBD1 matches 12 bases. This CDR3 contains 20 residues. The V segment lost 6 bases and the J segment 0 bases; nucleotides outside the gene matches: 17. Germline V gives CDR1 MRHNA, CDR2 SNTAGT. CDR3 nucleotides: TGTGCCAGCAGGACCTACCGGGACAGGGGGCGGAGGGGGCTGAACACTGAAGCTTTCTTT. Its translation is CASRTYRDRGRRGLNTEAFF.

Only a few counts were recorded for this clonotype. The chain combines TRBV9 with TRBJ2-1; a weak D match, TRBD2 (6 bases). Germline CDR1 is SGDLS and CDR2 is YYNGEE. This CDR3 region has 17 residues. V was pared by 4 bases and J by 0 bases, with 17 bases between. CDR3 in amino acids: CASSPRVAGSSYNEQFF. The CDR3 nucleotides are TGTGCCAGCAGCCCCCGGGTGGCGGGAAGCTCCTACAATGAGCAGTTCTTC.

The rearrangement links TRBV6-1 to TRBJ2-2, with D possibly being TRBD1 (6 bases). Germline lookup yields CDR1 MNHNS and CDR2 SASEGT. Trimming removed 6 bases from V and 5 bases from J, with 13 bases in between. This CDR3 contains 14 residues. CDR3 coding DNA: TGTGCCAGCAGACAGGGTGTGGAGACCGGGGAGCTGTTTTTT. Amino acids: CASRQGVETGELFF.

This sequence joins TRBV7-3 and TRBJ2-3, with TRBD2 matching over 12 bases. CDR1 and CDR2 (germline): SGHTA, FQGTGA. Unmatched junction bases numbered 2, after V lost 5 bases and J lost 5 bases. The CDR3 totals 14 residues. The CDR3 loop reads CASSGLAGLDTQYF. The CDR3 nucleotides read TGTGCCAGCAGCGGACTAGCGGGGTTAGATACGCAGTATTTT. The full variable domain, rest sourced from reference TRBV7-3 and TRBJ2-3, is GAGVSQTPSNKVTEKGKYVELRCDPISGHTALYWYRQSLGQGPEFLIYFQGTGAADDSGLPNDRFFAVRPEGSVSTLKIQRTERGDSAVYLCASSGLAGLDTQYFGPGTRLTVL.